What follows are 23 T cell receptor beta chains derived from one specimen sequenced in a study of T cells expressing NK-cell markers. Each CDR3 protein gets one entry in TCRdb, which reprocessed the 5' RACE reads and gives no DNA. The sample table includes about 410,000 distinct CDR3 sequences. Sample: blood T cells: a sorted CD56 or NKG2C T cell subset, CD4+ or CD8+ T cells, or bulk PBMC T cells (not recorded which). The origin of the receptors is a woman between 45 and 60 years old in good health.

The J gene is TRBJ2-7, the V gene TRBV14; TCRdb lists TRBD2, though no DNA is available to test this call. The CDR3 has 15 residues. Per the germline V gene, CDR1 is SGHDN and CDR2 is FVKESK. The CDR3: CASSRVGAWSYEQYF.

The J gene is TRBJ2-5, the V gene TRBV5-1; the TCRdb call, TRBD1, lacks DNA for checking. The germline V gene has CDR1 SGHRS and CDR2 YFSETQ. CDR3 size: 16 residues. CDR3 sequence reads: CASSMDRGLPQETQYF. The full variable domain, rest sourced from reference TRBV5-1 and TRBJ2-5, is KAGVTQTPRYLIKTRGQQVTLSCSPISGHRSVSWYQQTPGQGLQFLFEYFSETQRNKGNFPGRFSGRQFSNSRSEMNVSTLELGDSALYLCASSMDRGLPQETQYFGPGTRLLVL.

The rearrangement uses TRBV12-3 or TRBV12-4 and TRBJ1-1. The CDR3 is made up of 14 amino acids. CDR3 region: CASLPLGRNTEAFF.

The genes are TRBV3-1 and TRBJ1-5. The CDR3 length is 15 residues. Germline assignment: CDR1 LGHDT and CDR2 YNNKEL (reference sequence). CDR3 amino acids: CASGEGTASNQPQHF.

This rearrangement joins TRBV19 to TRBJ1-5; the TRBD1 assignment by TCRdb is unverifiable without DNA. Germline CDR1 is LNHDA and CDR2 is SQIVND (reference sequence). This CDR3 is built from 13 residues. CDR3: CASLRGANQPQHF.

The chain combines TRBV5-1 with TRBJ2-3. Per germline, CDR1 SGHRS and CDR2 YFSETQ. This CDR3 comprises 13 residues. The chain's CDR3 is CASSSLATNTQYF.

This sequence joins TRBV20-1 and TRBJ2-6. Germline lookup yields CDR1 DFQATT and CDR2 SNEGSKA (reference sequence). This CDR3 comprises 17 residues. The CDR3 loop is CSASAGGRLSGANVLTF.

The rearrangement uses TRBV12-3 or TRBV12-4 and TRBJ2-7; TCRdb's D call, TRBD1, is unchecked because there is no DNA. This CDR3 spans 15 amino acids. The CDR3: CASSSGTASKYEQYF.

This chain joins TRBV7-2 and TRBJ2-3; TCRdb calls TRBD2, which cannot be checked without DNA. Germline CDR1 reads SGHTA; CDR2 reads FQGNSA. The length of the CDR3 is 16 residues. This CDR3 is CASSANGDSKPFTQYF.

This chain uses TRBV6-5 with TRBJ1-1. The length of the CDR3 is 16 residues. Germline V lookup: CDR1 MNHEY, CDR2 SVGAGI. The CDR3 sequence is CASSYPRGGENTEAFF.

The rearrangement links TRBV5-5 to TRBJ2-3. The CDR3 sequence is 16 residues long. The germline V gene has CDR1 SGHKS and CDR2 YYEKEE (reference sequence). CDR3 in amino acids: CASSPQPSRPTDTQYF.

The rearrangement links TRBV12-3 or TRBV12-4 to TRBJ2-5. There are 14 residues in the CDR3. The chain's CDR3 is CASRAIRGQETQYF.

The chain's CDR3 is CASSDSGSTDTQYF. The chain joins TRBV10-1 to TRBJ2-3. Germline CDR1 reads WNHNN; CDR2 reads SYGVQD (reference sequence). The CDR3 sequence is 14 residues long.

The CDR3 spells CSVVADLAKNIQYF. The chain joins TRBV29-1 to TRBJ2-4. The germline V gene has CDR1 SQVTM and CDR2 ANQGSEA. The CDR3 loop spans 14 amino acids.

This chain uses TRBV4-1 with TRBJ2-1; TCRdb's D call, TRBD1, is unchecked because there is no DNA. This CDR3 has 16 residues. CDR1 is MGHRA, CDR2 YSYEKL, per germline. The CDR3 here is CASSQEVGQGADEQFF.

The chain joins TRBV11-2 to TRBJ1-1; without DNA, the TCRdb call of TRBD1 cannot be checked. The germline gives CDR1 SGHAT, CDR2 FQNNGV. The CDR3 covers 15 residues. CDR3: CASSLLAGTNTEAFF. Full variable domain (missing parts from reference TRBV11-2 and TRBJ1-1): EAGVAQSPRYKIIEKRQSVAFWCNPISGHATLYWYQQILGQGPKLLIQFQNNGVVDDSQLPKDRFSAERLKGVDSTLKIQPAKLEDSAVYLCASSLLAGTNTEAFFGQGTRLTVV.

The chain is built from TRBV12-3 or TRBV12-4 and TRBJ1-2; TCRdb picks TRBD1, but there is no DNA to check that call. CDR3 length: 13 residues. CDR3 residues: CASSRTGDYGYTF.

This sequence joins TRBV5-1 and TRBJ2-1; TCRdb returns TRBD1, unconfirmable since there is no DNA. The germline V gene encodes CDR1 SGHRS and CDR2 YFSETQ. The CDR3 totals 12 residues. The CDR3 here is CASSPGQGIFFF.

This chain joins TRBV12-3 or TRBV12-4 and TRBJ2-7; the D call of TRBD1 rests on TCRdb alone, since no DNA is present to check it. This CDR3 spans 15 amino acids. The CDR3: CASSLAGTGEGEQYF.

The V call is TRBV6-5, the J call TRBJ2-1; TCRdb designates TRBD2, a call that cannot be tested without DNA. Germline assignment: CDR1 MNHEY and CDR2 SVGAGI. This CDR3 has 16 residues. CDR3 amino acids: CASSFGAGGTYNEQFF.

The CDR3 is CASSLSAGSGANVLTF. This chain joins TRBV4-1 and TRBJ2-6. The CDR3 runs to 16 residues. Per germline, CDR1 MGHRA and CDR2 YSYEKL.

The chain recombines TRBV21-1 with TRBJ2-3. TRBV21-1 is annotated as a pseudogene. The CDR3 loop spans 16 amino acids. CDR3 residues: CASSKAGTGSTDTQYF.

The V and J genes are TRBV3-1 and TRBJ1-1; TCRdb calls TRBD1, which cannot be checked without DNA. Germline V lookup: CDR1 LGHDT, CDR2 YNNKEL (reference sequence). The CDR3 covers 17 residues. CDR3 region: CASSQEGRGRRNTEAFF.